These T cell receptor beta chains were read from a single sample in a study of metastatic and nonmetastatic thyroid tumors. TCRdb re-analyzed the PCR reads using MiXCR. Of about 22,000 clones listed, roughly 14% are singletons. Material: tumor tissue. Every receptor here comes from a female donor with papillary thyroid cancer or a benign thyroid nodule (not recorded which). Some clones in this sample may be carry-over from other donors' samples. Both conserved end residues are part of each CDR3. D genes are given only for firm matches. The size field is filled for only some rows; it gives once, few, many or a size class.

D gene,clone size,V gene,J gene,CDR3 protein,CDR3 DNA
TRBD2,many,TRBV7-2,TRBJ2-1,CASSSTSGSYNEQFF,TGTGCCAGCAGCTCCACTAGCGGCTCCTACAATGAGCAGTTCTTC
TRBD1,many,TRBV28,TRBJ2-7,CASSPDREIFYEQYF,TGTGCCAGCAGTCCGGACAGGGAAATCTTTTACGAGCAGTACTTC
.,many,TRBV3-1,TRBJ2-3,CASSQRETSTDTQYF,TGTGCCAGCAGCCAGCGGGAAACTAGCACAGATACGCAGTATTTT
.,many,TRBV6-2/TRBV6-3,TRBJ2-1,CASSYSGGANEQFF,TGTGCCAGCAGTTACTCGGGCGGGGCGAATGAGCAGTTCTTC
TRBD2,.,TRBV20-1,TRBJ2-7,CSAGTSGRVREQYF,TGCAGTGCTGGGACTAGCGGGAGAGTGAGGGAGCAGTACTTC
.,many,TRBV19,TRBJ1-5,CASSMLWGQGNQPQHF,TGTGCCAGTAGTATGTTGTGGGGGCAGGGCAATCAGCCCCAGCATTTT
.,many,TRBV9,TRBJ1-6,CASSVAASSYNSPLHF,TGTGCCAGCAGCGTAGCGGCGAGCTCCTATAATTCACCCCTCCACTTT
.,many,TRBV5-6,TRBJ2-7,CASSSSYEQYF,TGTGCCAGCAGCTCCTCCTACGAGCAGTACTTC
.,.,TRBV18,TRBJ1-2,CASSPDVGEHANYGYTF,TGTGCCAGCTCACCAGACGTCGGGGAGCATGCTAACTATGGCTACACCTTC
TRBD2,once,TRBV5-1,TRBJ2-7,CASSLSPGTSGYEQYF,TGCGCCAGCAGCTTATCCCCCGGGACTAGCGGCTACGAGCAGTACTTC
.,many,TRBV6-1,TRBJ2-1,CASSDRAEPNEQFF,TGTGCCAGCAGTGATAGGGCAGAGCCCAATGAGCAGTTCTTC
.,once,TRBV20-1,TRBJ2-1,CSAPYGRSLYNEQFF,TGCAGTGCGCCATACGGACGATCGTTATACAATGAGCAGTTCTTC
.,.,TRBV30,TRBJ1-6,CAWSGGGIGSYNSPLHF,TGTGCCTGGAGTGGGGGCGGGATTGGGTCCTATAATTCACCCCTCCACTTT
.,many,TRBV29-1,TRBJ2-7,CSVDLGARGNNEQYF,TGCAGCGTTGATCTGGGTGCCAGGGGTAACAACGAGCAGTACTTC
.,medium-sized,TRBV27,TRBJ2-7,CASRTSHSYEQYF,TGTGCCAGCCGCACCAGCCACTCCTACGAGCAGTACTTC
.,many,TRBV4-1,TRBJ1-5,CASSQNDGGAQPQHF,TGCGCCAGCAGCCAAAATGACGGGGGAGCCCAGCCCCAGCATTTT
TRBD1,many,TRBV7-9,TRBJ2-7,CASSLGQGMYEQYF,TGTGCCAGCAGCTTAGGACAGGGTATGTACGAGCAGTACTTC
.,.,TRBV9,TRBJ1-2,CASTLGGNYGYTF,TGTGCCAGCACCCTGGGGGGGAACTATGGCTACACCTTC
.,medium-sized,TRBV27,TRBJ1-2,CASSLSLGGSRGYTF,TGTGCCAGCAGTTTATCGCTCGGGGGGTCGCGTGGCTACACCTTC
.,many,TRBV9,TRBJ2-3,CASSVYSGLTDTQYF,TGTGCCAGCAGCGTGTATTCGGGACTTACAGATACGCAGTATTTT
.,.,TRBV6-1,TRBJ2-1,CASSGISGYNEQFF,TGTGCCAGCAGTGGAATTAGCGGTTACAATGAGCAGTTCTTC
TRBD1,many,TRBV15,TRBJ1-3,CATSRDRDPGNTIYF,TGTGCCACCAGCCGGGACAGGGATCCTGGAAACACCATATATTTT
.,many,TRBV11-2,TRBJ2-7,CASSLEAFYEQYF,TGTGCCAGCAGCTTAGAGGCATTCTACGAGCAGTACTTC
.,many,TRBV5-6,TRBJ2-5,CASSLDQRAETQYF,TGTGCCAGCAGCTTGGATCAAAGGGCAGAGACCCAGTACTTC
.,many,TRBV5-1,TRBJ2-5,CASSLDPDSLETQYF,TGCGCCAGCAGCTTGGATCCCGACAGCCTGGAGACCCAGTACTTC
TRBD1,.,TRBV24-1,TRBJ1-2,CATSAPGQGEDGYTF,TGTGCCACCAGTGCCCCCGGACAGGGGGAGGATGGCTACACCTTC
.,many,TRBV20-1,TRBJ1-3,CSARGFILDSGNTIYF,TGCAGTGCTAGAGGCTTCATCCTGGACTCTGGAAACACCATATATTTT
.,many,TRBV11-1,TRBJ2-3,CASSPGGGGTDTQYF,TGTGCCAGCAGCCCCGGTGGGGGTGGCACAGATACGCAGTATTTT
TRBD2,.,TRBV20-1,TRBJ2-3,CSARDASGASTDTQYF,TGCAGTGCTAGAGATGCGAGCGGGGCAAGCACAGATACGCAGTATTTT
TRBD2,many,TRBV5-1,TRBJ2-5,CASSRGDQQETQYF,TGCGCCAGCAGCCGGGGGGACCAACAAGAGACCCAGTACTTC
.,.,TRBV28,TRBJ1-1,CASRPREAAFEAFF,TGTGCCAGCAGGCCGCGAGAGGCGGCCTTTGAAGCTTTCTTT
.,many,TRBV2,TRBJ2-3,CATGLLDTDTQYF,TGTGCCACCGGACTCCTAGACACAGATACGCAGTATTTT
.,.,TRBV12-5,TRBJ2-2,CASDPDMGDTGDPFF,TGTGCTAGTGACCCCGACATGGGGGACACCGGGGATCCGTTTTTT
TRBD2,.,TRBV7-3,TRBJ2-3,CASSLKASGSADTQYF,TGTGCCAGCAGCTTAAAGGCTAGCGGGAGCGCAGATACGCAGTATTTC
.,many,TRBV7-8,TRBJ1-5,CASSTDGNQPQHF,TGTGCCAGCAGCACGGATGGCAATCAGCCCCAGCATTTT
.,many,TRBV6-1,TRBJ2-3,CASRLRGTGLDTQYF,TGTGCCAGCAGATTACGGGGCACTGGATTGGATACGCAGTATTTT
.,many,TRBV3-1,TRBJ1-1,CASSQDSGRTEAFF,TGTGCCAGCAGCCAAGACTCAGGGAGGACTGAAGCTTTCTTT
TRBD2,.,TRBV30,TRBJ2-5,CAWSPGLTTSGRRKTQYF,TGTGCCTGGAGTCCCGGGCTGACGACTAGCGGGAGGAGGAAGACCCAGTACTTC
.,few,TRBV6-1,TRBJ1-5,CASSPRLGVTNQPQHF,TGTGCCAGCAGTCCCCGGTTGGGAGTAACCAATCAGCCCCAGCATTTT
TRBD1,many,TRBV19,TRBJ2-1,CASSIVTGGPYNEQFF,TGTGCCAGTAGTATAGTAACAGGGGGGCCCTACAATGAGCAGTTCTTC
.,many,TRBV6-1,TRBJ1-5,CASSEHYNQPQHF,TGTGCCAGCAGTGAGCATTACAATCAGCCCCAGCATTTT
.,many,TRBV19,TRBJ2-7,CASSISGAVYEQYF,TGTGCCAGTAGTATATCAGGGGCCGTCTACGAGCAGTACTTC
.,.,TRBV20-1,TRBJ2-7,CSAKGSLDYEQYF,TGCAGTGCTAAGGGGAGTTTAGACTACGAGCAGTACTTC
TRBD1,many,TRBV11-1,TRBJ1-2,CASSWDSSNGYTF,TGTGCCAGCAGCTGGGACAGTTCGAATGGCTACACCTTC